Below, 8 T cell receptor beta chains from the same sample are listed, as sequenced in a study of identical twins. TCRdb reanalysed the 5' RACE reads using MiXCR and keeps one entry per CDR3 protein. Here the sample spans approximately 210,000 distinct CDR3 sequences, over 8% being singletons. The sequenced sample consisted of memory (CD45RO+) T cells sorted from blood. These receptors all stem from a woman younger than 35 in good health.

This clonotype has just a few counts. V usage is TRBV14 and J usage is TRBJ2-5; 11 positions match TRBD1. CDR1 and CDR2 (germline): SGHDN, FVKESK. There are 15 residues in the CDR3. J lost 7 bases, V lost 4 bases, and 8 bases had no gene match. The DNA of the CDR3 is TGTGCCAGCAGCCGAGACTTCGGACAGGGGGCGACCCAGTACTTC. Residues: CASSRDFGQGATQYF.

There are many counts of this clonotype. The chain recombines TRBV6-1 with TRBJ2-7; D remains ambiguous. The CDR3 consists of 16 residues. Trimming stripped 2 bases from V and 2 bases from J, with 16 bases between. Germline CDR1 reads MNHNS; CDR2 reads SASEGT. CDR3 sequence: CASSELTGFPTYEQYF. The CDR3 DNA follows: TGTGCCAGCAGTGAATTGACCGGGTTCCCCACCTACGAGCAGTACTTC.

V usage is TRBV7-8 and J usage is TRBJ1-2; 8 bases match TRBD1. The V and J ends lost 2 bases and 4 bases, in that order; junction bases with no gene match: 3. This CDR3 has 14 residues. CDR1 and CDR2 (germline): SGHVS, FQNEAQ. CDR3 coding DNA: TGTGCCAGCAGCTTATCACAGGGGGGCTATGGCTACACCTTC. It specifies CASSLSQGGYGYTF.

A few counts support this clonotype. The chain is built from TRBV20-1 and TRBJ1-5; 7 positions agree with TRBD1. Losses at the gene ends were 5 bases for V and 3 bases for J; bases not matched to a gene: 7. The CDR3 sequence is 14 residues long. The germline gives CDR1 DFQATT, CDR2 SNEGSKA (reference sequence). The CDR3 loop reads CSAYQGQANQPQHF. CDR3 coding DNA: TGCAGTGCTTACCAAGGACAGGCCAATCAGCCCCAGCATTTT.

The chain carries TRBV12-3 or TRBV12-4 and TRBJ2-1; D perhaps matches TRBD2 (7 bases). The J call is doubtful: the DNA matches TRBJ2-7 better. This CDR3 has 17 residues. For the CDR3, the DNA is TGTGCCAGCAGTCCCCCTTGGGGGGGGGCTGGTTACAATGAGCAGTACTTC. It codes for CASSPPWGGAGYNEQYF.

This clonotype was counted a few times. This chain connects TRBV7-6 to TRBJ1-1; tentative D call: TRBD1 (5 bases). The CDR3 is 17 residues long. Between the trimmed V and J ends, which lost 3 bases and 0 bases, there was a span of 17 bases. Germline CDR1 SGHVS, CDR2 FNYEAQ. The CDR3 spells CASSFGRSRGVNTEAFF. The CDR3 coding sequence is TGTGCCAGCAGCTTCGGACGATCAAGAGGGGTGAACACTGAAGCTTTCTTT.

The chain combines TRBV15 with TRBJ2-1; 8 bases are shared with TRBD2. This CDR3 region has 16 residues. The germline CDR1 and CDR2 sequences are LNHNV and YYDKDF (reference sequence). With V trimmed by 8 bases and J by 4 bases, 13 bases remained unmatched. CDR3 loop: CATGDWGSGTYNEQFF. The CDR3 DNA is TGTGCCACCGGGGACTGGGGTAGCGGGACTTACAATGAGCAGTTCTTC.

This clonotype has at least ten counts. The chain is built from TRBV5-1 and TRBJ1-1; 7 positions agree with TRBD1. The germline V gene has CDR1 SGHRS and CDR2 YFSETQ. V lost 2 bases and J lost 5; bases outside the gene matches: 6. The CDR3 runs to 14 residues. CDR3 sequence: CASSFPGQTTEAFF. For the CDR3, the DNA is TGCGCCAGCAGCTTCCCGGGACAGACTACTGAAGCTTTCTTT.